The 23 T cell receptor beta chains below all came from one sample that was sequenced in a study of T cell changes during pregnancy in multiple sclerosis (dated by TCRdb to between 2018 and 2021). Libraries came from the immunoSEQ multiplex PCR assay. Not all clones reach the TCRdb copy of this immuneACCESS table, which keeps in-frame sequences only. Checked studies attribute under half of the gap to unresolved V genes and leave the rest unexplained. Counted in this sample were some 40,000 clones; 80% to 90% of them appeared once. The ten top clones hold around 0.57% of the sample. The specimen was CD4+ T cells from peripheral blood mononuclear cells, collected before pregnancy. Source of these receptors: a female donor with multiple sclerosis, enrolled in a pregnancy study.

The chain is built from TRBV18 and TRBJ1-1; D unclear. Deletions cut 7 bases from V and 5 bases from J, with 14 bases between. CDR3 length: 13 amino acids. Germline CDR1 KGHSH, CDR2 LQKENI. The CDR3 bases are TGTGCCAGCTTGGGAGGGATTTCGACTGAAGCTTTCTTT. Translating gives CASLGGISTEAFF. Combining the CDR3 with reference TRBV18 and TRBJ1-1 gives the whole variable domain NAGVMQNPRHLVRRRGQEARLRCSPMKGHSHVYWYRQLPEEGLKFMVYLQKENIIDESGMPKERFSAEFPKEGPSILRIQQVVRGDSAAYFCASLGGISTEAFFGQGTRLTVV.

This clone was seen once. V is TRBV4-3 and J is TRBJ1-2, with a weak D call TRBD1 (5 bases). The length of the CDR3 is 15 residues. Trimming took 0 bases from V and 1 from J, leaving 9 bases between them. Germline-derived CDR1 and CDR2 are LGHNA and YSLEER. CDR3 bases: TGCGCCAGCAGCCAAGAATGGGGGGATAACTATGGCTACACCTTC. Amino acids: CASSQEWGDNYGYTF.

This chain uses TRBV6-1 with TRBJ1-6; D gene uncertain. The CDR3 runs 14 residues. CDR1 is MNHNS and CDR2 is SASEGT in the germline V gene. V was clipped by 4 bases and J by 0 bases, with 4 bases between them. The CDR3 DNA sequence: TGTGCCAGCAGTGCTAGCTCCTATAATTCACCCCTCCACTTT. Translated, it gives CASSASSYNSPLHF.

The gene calls are TRBV5-1 and TRBJ2-5; 7 bases agree with TRBD2. Germline V lookup: CDR1 SGHRS, CDR2 YFSETQ. The V segment lost 4 bases and the J segment 2 bases; nucleotides outside the gene matches: 8. The CDR3 runs 15 residues. The CDR3 DNA is TGCGCCAGCAGCGTAGCGGGCGCCGGGCAAGAGACCCAGTACTTC. It yields the protein CASSVAGAGQETQYF.

The rearrangement uses TRBV5-8 and TRBJ1-2; D remains unclear. The ends were cut back, 1 base at V and 4 bases at J, with 8 bases in the middle. Per the germline V gene, CDR1 is SGHTS and CDR2 is YDEGEE. CDR3 size: 13 residues. CDR3 sequence (DNA): TGTGCCAGCAGCTTGATGGGAGTCTATGGCTACACCTTC. Its protein product is CASSLMGVYGYTF. The full variable domain, completed using reference TRBV5-8 and TRBJ1-2, is EAGVTQSPTHLIKTRGQQATLRCSPISGHTSVYWYQQALGLGLQFLLWYDEGEERNRGNFPPRFSGRQFPNYSSELNVNALELEDSALYLCASSLMGVYGYTFGSGTRLTVV.

The count of this clone is one. V is TRBV19 and J is TRBJ2-5, with no clear D. The CDR3 is 14 residues long. Looked up from germline, CDR1 is LNHDA and CDR2 is SQIVND (reference sequence). V was pared by 1 base and J by 7 bases, with 13 bases between. CDR3 nucleotides: TGTGCCAGTAGTATAGTTGGCAGTCCGGGGACCCAGTACTTC. It is translated as CASSIVGSPGTQYF.

V gene TRBV7-2 combines with J gene TRBJ1-2; 10 positions agree with TRBD1. V lost 1 base to trimming and J lost 1 base; unmatched junction nucleotides: 3. The CDR3 spans 16 residues. Germline values: CDR1 SGHTA, CDR2 FQGNSA. The CDR3 region has the DNA TGTGCCAGCAGCTTAGTAGGGACAGGGGATAACTATGGCTACACCTTC. It translates to CASSLVGTGDNYGYTF.

V is TRBV27 and J is TRBJ1-2, with D tentatively TRBD1 (5 bases). This CDR3 region has 16 residues. The germline CDR1 and CDR2 sequences are MNHEY and SMNVEV (reference sequence). V was shortened by 5 bases and J by 3 bases, with 19 bases between the two germline ends. The CDR3 DNA reads TGTGCCAGCAGTCCCTCGGGACTAGGTAGGGACTATGGCTACACCTTC. It is translated as CASSPSGLGRDYGYTF.

By share, this clone counts as medium-sized. The chain couples TRBV2 to TRBJ1-1; 8 bases fit TRBD1. Looked up from germline, CDR1 is SNHLY and CDR2 is FYNNEI. V lost 6 bases and J lost 9; bases outside the gene matches: 6. The CDR3 loop spans 12 amino acids. CDR3 loop: CASRGTGSKAFF. The CDR3 DNA follows: TGTGCCAGCAGGGGGACAGGATCCAAAGCTTTCTTT. The full variable domain, its missing parts supplied by reference TRBV2 and TRBJ1-1, is EPEVTQTPSHQVTQMGQEVILRCVPISNHLYFYWYRQILGQKVEFLVSFYNNEISEKSEIFDDQFSVERPDGSNFTLKIRSTKLEDSAMYFCASRGTGSKAFFGQGTRLTVV.

This chain links TRBV29-1 with TRBJ1-1; unclear D gene. The CDR3 runs 14 residues. Germline loops: CDR1 SQVTM, CDR2 ANQGSEA. The V gene lost 6 bases and the J gene lost 4 bases, with 18 bases spanning the gap. CDR3 coding DNA: TGCAGCGTCGTGTCTTTCGGGGTGGGCACTGAAGCTTTCTTT. Translated: CSVVSFGVGTEAFF.

This chain uses TRBV7-9 with TRBJ1-2; maybe TRBD1 (6 bases). Deletions cut 5 bases from V and 6 bases from J, with 19 bases between. This CDR3 has 15 amino acids. CDR1 is SEHNR and CDR2 is FQNEAQ in the germline V gene (reference sequence). The CDR3 region has the DNA TGTGCCAGCAGCCTGACAGCGGACAGATTTAATGGCTACACCTTC. This gives the protein CASSLTADRFNGYTF.

This rearrangement joins TRBV11-2 to TRBJ2-5; 11 bases map to TRBD2. CDR1 is SGHAT, CDR2 FQNNGV, per germline. V shed 0 bases, J shed 5 bases, and the junction held 14 bases outside the gene matches. The CDR3 spans 19 residues. CDR3 DNA: TGTGCCAGCAGCTTAGATTTCGTAATAGCGGGGGGGCCCTGGGAGACCCAGTACTTC. This translates into CASSLDFVIAGGPWETQYF.

The chain combines TRBV6-1 with TRBJ1-5; TRBD1 might be the D (6 bases). Trimming took off 4 bases at V and 0 bases at J, with 10 bases between the two ends. CDR3 size: 15 residues. The germline gives CDR1 MNHNS, CDR2 SASEGT. The DNA for the CDR3 is TGTGCCAGCAGTGTCCAGGGGAATAGCAATCAGCCCCAGCATTTT. Translation: CASSVQGNSNQPQHF.

The rearrangement uses TRBV30 and TRBJ1-1; tentative D call: TRBD1 (6 bases). This CDR3 has 14 amino acids. V dropped 3 bases and J dropped 0 bases, with 11 bases sitting between them. Looked up from germline, CDR1 is GTSNPN and CDR2 is SVGIG (reference sequence). CDR3 bases: TGTGCCTGGAGCCGGACAGCGATGAACACTGAAGCTTTCTTT. Its protein product is CAWSRTAMNTEAFF.

The chain employs TRBV11-2 and TRBJ1-2, with D maybe TRBD1 (5 bases). Trimming took 6 bases from V and 8 from J, leaving 22 bases between them. This CDR3 region has 15 residues. Germline CDR1 and CDR2: SGHAT and FQNNGV. CDR3 amino acids: CASSSYRAPGGGYTF. CDR3 DNA: TGTGCCAGCAGTTCCTACCGGGCCCCGGGGGGGGGCTACACCTTC.

The rearrangement links TRBV19 to TRBJ1-5; D might be TRBD1 (5 bases). Germline V gives CDR1 LNHDA, CDR2 SQIVND (reference sequence). The CDR3 runs 15 residues. The germline V and J ends were trimmed by 7 bases and 1 base, with 14 bases remaining between them. The DNA for the CDR3 is TGTGCCAGTATCGCGCGCGGGGACAGCAATCAGCCCCAGCATTTT. The encoded protein is CASIARGDSNQPQHF.

V and J are TRBV5-5 and TRBJ2-2, with 9 bases matching TRBD1. The CDR3 loop spans 16 amino acids. Germline V CDR1 and CDR2: SGHKS, YYEKEE (reference sequence). V trimming: 4 bases; J trimming: 4 bases; junction bases outside the gene matches: 8. The CDR3 spells CASSPRGTGRTGELFF. Written as DNA, the CDR3 is TGTGCCAGCAGCCCGAGGGGGACAGGGCGCACCGGGGAGCTGTTTTTT.

V usage is TRBV19 and J usage is TRBJ2-1, with 11 bases identical to TRBD2. Trimming removed 2 bases from V and 0 bases from J; junction bases left unmatched: 6. CDR1 is LNHDA, CDR2 SQIVND, per germline (reference sequence). The CDR3 extends over 18 amino acids. In DNA, the CDR3 is TGTGCCAGTAGTATAAGGGCTAGCGGGGGGTCCTCCTACAATGAGCAGTTCTTC. Amino acid sequence: CASSIRASGGSSYNEQFF. The full variable domain, completed using reference TRBV19 and TRBJ2-1, is DGGITQSPKYLFRKEGQNVTLSCEQNLNHDAMYWYRQDPGQGLRLIYYSQIVNDFQKGDIAEGYSVSREKKESFPLTVTSAQKNPTAFYLCASSIRASGGSSYNEQFFGPGTRLTVL.

This chain links TRBV6-1 with TRBJ2-3; TRBD2 matches 14 bases. The ends lost 4 bases at V and 0 bases at J; junction bases unmatched: 9. From germline, CDR1 is MNHNS and CDR2 SASEGT. This CDR3 has 19 residues. Here the CDR3 reads CASSGARGLAGASTDTQYF. The CDR3 region has the DNA TGTGCCAGCAGTGGGGCAAGGGGACTAGCGGGGGCAAGCACAGATACGCAGTATTTT.

The J gene is TRBJ1-2, the V gene TRBV10-3; unclear D gene. V was cut by 0 bases and J by 3 bases, with 14 bases left in between. The V gene's germline CDR1 is ENHRY and CDR2 SYGVKD. The CDR3 spans 16 residues. The CDR3 DNA sequence: TGTGCCATCAGTGAGTCGAATCTCCGAGGGTACTATGGCTACACCTTC. It encodes CAISESNLRGYYGYTF.

V usage is TRBV7-8 and J usage is TRBJ1-5, with 7 bases aligning to TRBD1. With V trimmed by 5 bases and J by 0 bases, 7 bases remained unmatched. The CDR3 totals 16 residues. Germline lookup yields CDR1 SGHVS and CDR2 FQNEAQ. CDR3 sequence reads: CASSLPDRYSNQPQHF. DNA of the CDR3: TGTGCCAGCAGCCTCCCGGACAGGTATAGCAATCAGCCCCAGCATTTT.

There are a few counts of this clone. The V and J genes are TRBV11-1 and TRBJ2-7; D remains unclear. CDR1 and CDR2 (germline): SGHAT, FQDESV (reference sequence). V dropped 5 bases and J dropped 5 bases, with 13 bases sitting between them. This CDR3 is 13 amino acids long. Here the CDR3 reads CASSRDLTDEQYF. The CDR3 bases are TGTGCCAGCAGCCGCGACTTGACCGACGAGCAGTACTTC.

The genes are TRBV9 and TRBJ2-3; 7 bases fit TRBD2. The CDR3 is 18 amino acids. The ends lost 0 bases at V and 1 base at J; junction bases unmatched: 11. Germline lookup yields CDR1 SGDLS and CDR2 YYNGEE. DNA for the CDR3: TGTGCCAGCAGCGTAGAGGACGGCGGGGGATCACGCACAGATACGCAGTATTTT. This encodes CASSVEDGGGSRTDTQYF.